This T cell receptor beta chain was found in a study of lymphopenia after photon versus proton radiotherapy. Points from the study as a whole: Post-nadir diversity loss with photons came from oligoclonal expansion, particularly CD8+ Temra cells.

The assay was immunoSEQ multiplex PCR, and TCRdb's table has in-frame clones only and misses some. The sample lists roughly 45,000 clones; 85% were seen once. For this clone: Its target is not known.

Trimming took 3 bases from V and 4 from J, leaving 8 bases between them. Germline lookup yields CDR1 SGDLS and CDR2 YYNGEE. The CDR3 length is 13 residues. Sequencing was performed on peripheral blood, taken from a patient treated with photon-based radiotherapy. V and J are TRBV9 and TRBJ2-1; D perhaps matches TRBD2 (6 bases). This sequence originates from a man in his forties with gastric cancer. In DNA, the CDR3 is TGTGCCAGCAGCGAGAGCGGGTACAATGAGCAGTTCTTC. Residues: CASSESGYNEQFF.